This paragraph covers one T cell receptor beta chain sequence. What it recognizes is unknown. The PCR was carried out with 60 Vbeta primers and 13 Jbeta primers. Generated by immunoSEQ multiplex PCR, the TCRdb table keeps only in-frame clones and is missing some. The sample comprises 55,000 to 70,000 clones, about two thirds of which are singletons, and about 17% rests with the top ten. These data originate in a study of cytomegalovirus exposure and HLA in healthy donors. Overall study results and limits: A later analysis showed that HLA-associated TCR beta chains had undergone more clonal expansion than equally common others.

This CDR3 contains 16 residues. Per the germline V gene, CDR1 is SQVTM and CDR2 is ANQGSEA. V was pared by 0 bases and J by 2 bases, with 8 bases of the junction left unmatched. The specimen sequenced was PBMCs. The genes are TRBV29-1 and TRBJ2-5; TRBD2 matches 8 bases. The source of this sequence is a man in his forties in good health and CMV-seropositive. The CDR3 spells CSVEDFGGAWQETQYF. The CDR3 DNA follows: TGCAGCGTTGAAGACTTCGGGGGGGCCTGGCAAGAGACCCAGTACTTC.